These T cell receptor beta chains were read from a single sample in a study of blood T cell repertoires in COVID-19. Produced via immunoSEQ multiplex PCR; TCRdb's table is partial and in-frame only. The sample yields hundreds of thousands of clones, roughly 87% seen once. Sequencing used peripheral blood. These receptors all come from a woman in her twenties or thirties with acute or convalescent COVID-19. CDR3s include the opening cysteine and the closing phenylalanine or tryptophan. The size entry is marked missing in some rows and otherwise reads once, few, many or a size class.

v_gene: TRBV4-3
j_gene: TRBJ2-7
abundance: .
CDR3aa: CASSQDGGGTPYEQYF

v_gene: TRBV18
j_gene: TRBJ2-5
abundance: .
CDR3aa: CASSLLQETQYF

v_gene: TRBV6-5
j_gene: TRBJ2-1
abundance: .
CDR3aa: CASSYLTTSPYNEQFF

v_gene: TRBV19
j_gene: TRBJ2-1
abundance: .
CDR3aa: CASRPGLDYNEQFF

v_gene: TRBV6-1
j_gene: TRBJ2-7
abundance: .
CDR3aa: CASSQNPGLAGEQYF

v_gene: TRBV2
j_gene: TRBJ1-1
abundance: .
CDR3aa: CASSEIGQAGTEAFF

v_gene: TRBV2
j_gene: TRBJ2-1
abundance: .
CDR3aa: CASRVAGTYNEQFF

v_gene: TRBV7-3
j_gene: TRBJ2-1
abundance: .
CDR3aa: CASSLRLAGRNEQFF

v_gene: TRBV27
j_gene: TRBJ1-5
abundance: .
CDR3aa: CASSLRGINQPQHF

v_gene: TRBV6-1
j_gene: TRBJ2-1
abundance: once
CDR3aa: CASSESAGLVNEQFF

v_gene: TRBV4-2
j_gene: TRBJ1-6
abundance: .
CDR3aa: CASSQGQGGSPLHF

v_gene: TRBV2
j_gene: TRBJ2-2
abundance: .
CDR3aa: CASSDRGQELFF

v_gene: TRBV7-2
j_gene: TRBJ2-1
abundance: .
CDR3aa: CASLFGTSGGTWGNEQFF

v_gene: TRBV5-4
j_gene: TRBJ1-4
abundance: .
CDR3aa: CASSRPGTGGPSSTNEKLFF

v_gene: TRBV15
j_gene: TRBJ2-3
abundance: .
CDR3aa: CATSRVLAGVFSGSADTQYF

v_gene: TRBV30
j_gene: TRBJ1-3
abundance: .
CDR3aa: CAWSRGLGNTIYF

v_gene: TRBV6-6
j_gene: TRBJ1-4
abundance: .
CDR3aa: CASSYARDSGEKLFF

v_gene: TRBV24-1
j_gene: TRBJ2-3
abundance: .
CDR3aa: CATSDWTSGSTDTQYF

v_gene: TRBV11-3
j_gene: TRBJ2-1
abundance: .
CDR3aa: CASSRNRGGTSGPNEQFF

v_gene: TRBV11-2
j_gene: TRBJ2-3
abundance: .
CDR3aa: CASSFRPREGLSPLFF

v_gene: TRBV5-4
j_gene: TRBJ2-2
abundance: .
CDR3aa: CASSLVAGRNTGELFF

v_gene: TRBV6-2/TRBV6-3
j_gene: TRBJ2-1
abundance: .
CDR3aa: CASSPAGGPYEQFF

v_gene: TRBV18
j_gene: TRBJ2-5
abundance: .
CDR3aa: CASSLSRVGVETQYF

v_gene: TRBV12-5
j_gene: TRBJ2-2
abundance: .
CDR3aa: CASGSGGGTFRELFF

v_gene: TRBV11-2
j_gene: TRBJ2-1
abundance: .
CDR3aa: CASSLDRLAKPYNEQFF

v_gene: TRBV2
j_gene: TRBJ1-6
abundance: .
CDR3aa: CASTRSPGVAQNSPLHF

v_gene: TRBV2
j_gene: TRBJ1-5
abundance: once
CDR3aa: CASSQGYSNQPQHF

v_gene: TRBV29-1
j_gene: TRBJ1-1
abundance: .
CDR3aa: CSALNTEAFF

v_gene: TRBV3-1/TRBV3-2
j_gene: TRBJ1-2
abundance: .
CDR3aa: CASSPVLRSNYGYTF

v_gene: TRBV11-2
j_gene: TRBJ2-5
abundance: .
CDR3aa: CASSLQGQQETQYF

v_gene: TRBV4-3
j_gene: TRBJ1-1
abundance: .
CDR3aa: CASSLGQINTEAFF

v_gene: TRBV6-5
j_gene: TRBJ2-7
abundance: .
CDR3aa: CASSHQGQGGYEQYF

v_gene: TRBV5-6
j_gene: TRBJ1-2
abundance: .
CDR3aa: CASSLAGGSGYTF

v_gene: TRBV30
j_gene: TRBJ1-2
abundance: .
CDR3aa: CAWSVLTGARLYDGYTF

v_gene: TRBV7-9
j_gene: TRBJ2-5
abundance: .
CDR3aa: CASSLAGVEETQYF

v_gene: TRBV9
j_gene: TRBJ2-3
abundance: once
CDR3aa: CASSVDKNTQYF

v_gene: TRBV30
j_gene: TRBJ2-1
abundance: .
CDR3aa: CAWKGGLAVRQFF

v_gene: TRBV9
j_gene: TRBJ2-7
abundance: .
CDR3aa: CASSVRAGETYEQYF

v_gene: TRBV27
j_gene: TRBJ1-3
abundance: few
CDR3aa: CASSLLPTGGSGNTIYF

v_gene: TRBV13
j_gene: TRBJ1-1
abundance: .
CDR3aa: CASSLGTGIRNTEAFF

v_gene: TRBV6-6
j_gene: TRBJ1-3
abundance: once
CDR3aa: CASSYIRGGAQSSGNTIYF